A single sample gave rise to the 30 T cell receptor beta chains below, sequenced in a study of cytomegalovirus exposure and HLA in healthy donors. Sequencing was performed with immunoSEQ multiplex PCR; in TCRdb, only in-frame clones are kept and a portion is missing. Among approximately 170,000 clones listed, around four fifths were seen once. Sequencing was done on a sample of PBMCs. The receptors here all came from a man younger than 40 in good health and CMV-seropositive.

This chain's CDR3 is CSARAAGQFF. CDR3 nucleotide sequence: TGCAGTGCTAGAGCGGCGGGTCAGTTCTTC. The chain combines TRBV20-1 with TRBJ2-1; TRBD2 is a possible D gene (5 bases). The CDR3 is made up of 10 amino acids. Germline CDR1 reads DFQATT; CDR2 reads SNEGSKA (reference sequence). Trimming cost V 1 base and J 13 bases, with 8 bases left between them.

The chain combines TRBV6-6 with TRBJ2-5, with D perhaps matching TRBD1 (6 bases). CDR1 MNHNY and CDR2 SVGAGI come from the germline V gene (reference sequence). Trimming cost V 5 bases and J 1 base, with 14 bases left between them. CDR3 size: 15 residues. In DNA, the CDR3 is TGTGCCAGCAGTCTTTACAGGGAGCCCCAAGAGACCCAGTACTTC. It is translated as CASSLYREPQETQYF.

The sample holds a few counts of this clone. This chain links TRBV5-6 with TRBJ2-7, with 7 bases aligning to TRBD1. J gave up 2 bases and V 5 bases, and 7 bases lay outside the gene matches. This CDR3 spans 14 amino acids. CDR1 and CDR2 (germline): SGHDT, YYEEEE. CDR3 bases: TGTGCCAGCAGGGGGACAGCCTACACCTACGAGCAGTACTTC. Residues: CASRGTAYTYEQYF.

The V call is TRBV5-1, the J call TRBJ2-5, with TRBD2 matching over 9 bases. The trim removed 4 bases at V and 2 bases at J, leaving 9 bases unmatched. Per germline, CDR1 SGHRS and CDR2 YFSETQ. The CDR3 sequence is 16 residues long. The chain's CDR3 is CASSGGAGGRQETQYF. CDR3 nucleotides: TGCGCCAGCAGCGGTGGAGCGGGGGGACGGCAAGAGACCCAGTACTTC.

This chain joins TRBV6-1 and TRBJ2-1; maybe TRBD1 (5 bases). Trimming took 4 bases from V and 7 from J, leaving 17 bases between them. CDR3 length: 15 amino acids. Germline V gives CDR1 MNHNS, CDR2 SASEGT. The CDR3, as DNA: TGTGCCAGCAGTGGCCAGGGTGCTTTTGCAAATGAGCAGTTCTTC. It translates to CASSGQGAFANEQFF.

The chain combines TRBV5-6 with TRBJ1-2; 7 bases match TRBD1. J gave up 4 bases and V 4 bases, and 10 bases lay outside the gene matches. The germline V gene encodes CDR1 SGHDT and CDR2 YYEEEE. The CDR3 consists of 15 residues. Here the CDR3 reads CASSAATGPSYGYTF. CDR3 in DNA: TGTGCCAGCAGCGCGGCGACAGGGCCCTCCTATGGCTACACCTTC.

The chain employs TRBV19 and TRBJ1-2, with D unclear. The germline V and J ends were trimmed by 5 bases and 4 bases, with 14 bases remaining between them. The CDR3 covers 14 residues. In germline, CDR1 is LNHDA, CDR2 SQIVND (reference sequence). CDR3 amino acids: CASSPGPVGYGYTF. In DNA, the CDR3 is TGTGCCAGTAGTCCAGGCCCTGTGGGCTATGGCTACACCTTC.

V and J are TRBV7-2 and TRBJ2-1; D may be TRBD1 (5 bases). This CDR3 has 16 residues. Germline assignment: CDR1 SGHTA and CDR2 FQGNSA. Trimming removed 0 bases from V and 10 bases from J, with 19 bases in between. The DNA of the CDR3 is TGTGCCAGCAGCTTAGCCCAGCAGGGTGGGATGGTGGAGCAGTTCTTC. Its protein product is CASSLAQQGGMVEQFF. Complete variable domain (other parts from reference TRBV7-2 and TRBJ2-1): GAGVSQSPSNKVTEKGKDVELRCDPISGHTALYWYRQSLGQGLEFLIYFQGNSAPDKSGLPSDRFSAERTGGSVSTLTIQRTQQEDSAVYLCASSLAQQGGMVEQFFGPGTRLTVL.

The V gene is TRBV7-9, the J gene TRBJ1-2; D uncertain. The CDR3 is made up of 14 amino acids. With 1 base removed from V and 6 bases from J, the gap between germline ends came to 12 bases. CDR1 and CDR2 from the germline V gene are SEHNR and FQNEAQ (reference sequence). The CDR3 here is CASSLEWRTNGYTF. CDR3 in DNA: TGTGCCAGCAGCTTAGAGTGGAGGACGAATGGCTACACCTTC.

This clone was seen once. The genes are TRBV7-2 and TRBJ2-7, with 9 nucleotides matching TRBD2. The CDR3 spans 15 residues. Germline CDR1 SGHTA, CDR2 FQGNSA. The junction had 2 bases not matched to a gene; V was cut back by 0 bases and J by 2 bases. This CDR3 is CASSLAASGAYEQYF. The DNA of the CDR3 is TGTGCCAGCAGCTTAGCGGCTAGCGGGGCCTACGAGCAGTACTTC. The whole variable domain, remainder taken from reference TRBV7-2 and TRBJ2-7, is GAGVSQSPSNKVTEKGKDVELRCDPISGHTALYWYRQSLGQGLEFLIYFQGNSAPDKSGLPSDRFSAERTGGSVSTLTIQRTQQEDSAVYLCASSLAASGAYEQYFGPGTRLTVT.

This clone occurred many times. The chain uses TRBV27 and TRBJ1-2; tentative D call: TRBD1 (6 bases). Germline V CDR1 and CDR2: MNHEY, SMNVEV (reference sequence). Deletions cut 5 bases from V and 5 bases from J, with 21 bases between. This CDR3 has 16 amino acids. The CDR3 nucleotides read TGTGCCAGCAGTCTCCAACAGGGTAATATAGGATATGGCTACACCTTC. This sequence encodes CASSLQQGNIGYGYTF.

The rearrangement links TRBV6-5 to TRBJ2-7, with 9 nucleotides matching TRBD1. This CDR3 has 14 amino acids. Germline V CDR1 and CDR2: MNHEY, SVGAGI. The ends lost 4 bases at V and 2 bases at J; junction bases unmatched: 3. CDR3 bases: TGTGCCAGCAGTTGGTACAGGGGGCCCTACGAGCAGTACTTC. Protein sequence: CASSWYRGPYEQYF.

The V and J genes are TRBV5-5 and TRBJ2-3; 7 bases align to TRBD1. The germline V gene encodes CDR1 SGHKS and CDR2 YYEKEE (reference sequence). With V trimmed by 0 bases and J by 7 bases, 5 bases remained unmatched. There are 14 residues in the CDR3. The chain's CDR3 is CASSLETGSNTQYF. CDR3 bases: TGTGCCAGCAGCTTGGAGACAGGGTCCAATACGCAGTATTTT.

The chain combines TRBV2 with TRBJ2-1; 10 positions match TRBD1. Trimming at V came to 7 bases and at J to 4 bases, leaving 10 bases not matched to a gene. Per germline, CDR1 SNHLY and CDR2 FYNNEI. The CDR3 has 16 amino acids. CDR3 nucleotide sequence: TGTGCCAGCACCCCCAGGGGGACAGGGGTGTACAATGAGCAGTTCTTC. As protein: CASTPRGTGVYNEQFF. The complete variable domain, with remaining parts taken from reference TRBV2 and TRBJ2-1, reads EPEVTQTPSHQVTQMGQEVILRCVPISNHLYFYWYRQILGQKVEFLVSFYNNEISEKSEIFDDQFSVERPDGSNFTLKIRSTKLEDSAMYFCASTPRGTGVYNEQFFGPGTRLTVL.

V gene TRBV5-6 combines with J gene TRBJ1-3; 11 bases match TRBD1. The junction had 3 bases not matched to a gene; V was cut back by 1 base and J by 6 bases. The CDR3 is 15 amino acids. Germline lookup yields CDR1 SGHDT and CDR2 YYEEEE. Written as DNA, the CDR3 is TGTGCCAGCAGCTTGAGGACAGGGGGCCAAAACACCATATATTTT. It encodes CASSLRTGGQNTIYF.

The chain joins TRBV5-8 to TRBJ2-1, with TRBD2 identical over 11 bases. The length of the CDR3 is 17 residues. The V segment lost 4 bases and the J segment 0 bases; nucleotides outside the gene matches: 6. CDR1 and CDR2 (germline): SGHTS, YDEGEE. In DNA, the CDR3 is TGTGCCAGCAGCGGGGAGACTAGCGGGGCCTCCTACAATGAGCAGTTCTTC. Encoded protein: CASSGETSGASYNEQFF.

The rearrangement links TRBV7-2 to TRBJ1-5; D not resolved. The germline CDR1 and CDR2 sequences are SGHTA and FQGNSA. V gave up 5 bases and J gave up 7 bases, with 12 bases separating them. This CDR3 spans 13 amino acids. CDR3 sequence reads: CASSPDISQPQHF. CDR3 nucleotide sequence: TGTGCCAGCAGCCCAGACATCTCCCAGCCCCAGCATTTT.

The chain carries TRBV30 and TRBJ2-3; 9 nucleotides line up with TRBD1. CDR3 length equals 15 residues. Looked up from germline, CDR1 is GTSNPN and CDR2 is SVGIG (reference sequence). The V segment lost 0 bases and the J segment 2 bases; nucleotides outside the gene matches: 3. CDR3 region: CAWSVGQGLTDTQYF. In nucleotides, the CDR3 is TGTGCCTGGAGTGTCGGACAGGGGCTCACAGATACGCAGTATTTT.

This clone was picked up one time. V gene TRBV7-9 combines with J gene TRBJ2-1, with no clear D. V lost 6 bases and J lost 0, with 15 bases in between. The germline V gene has CDR1 SEHNR and CDR2 FQNEAQ (reference sequence). This CDR3 is 16 amino acids long. CDR3 region: CASRGRGTSSYNEQFF. CDR3 in DNA: TGTGCCAGCAGGGGTAGAGGTACAAGCTCCTACAATGAGCAGTTCTTC.

This clone was picked up a small number of times. The genes are TRBV7-2 and TRBJ1-5; TRBD1 might be the D (5 bases). Germline CDR1 reads SGHTA; CDR2 reads FQGNSA. The CDR3 length is 16 residues. V was trimmed by 3 bases and J by 5 bases, leaving 17 bases between them. The CDR3 sequence: CASSFGQGSGYQPQHF. The CDR3, as DNA: TGTGCCAGCAGCTTCGGACAAGGGTCAGGGTATCAGCCCCAGCATTTT.

This rearrangement joins TRBV9 to TRBJ2-3; TRBD2 agrees at 8 bases. Germline V gene sequence: CDR1 SGDLS, CDR2 YYNGEE. The J segment lost 5 bases and the V segment lost 4 bases, leaving 3 bases of the junction unmatched. The length of the CDR3 is 13 residues. In nucleotides, the CDR3 is TGTGCCAGCAGCCCGGGACTAGTAGATACGCAGTATTTT. Protein: CASSPGLVDTQYF.

The chain links TRBV18 to TRBJ2-3; TRBD1 aligns across 7 bases. Germline CDR1 is KGHSH and CDR2 is LQKENI. V lost 1 base and J lost 0; bases outside the gene matches: 7. The CDR3 covers 17 residues. The CDR3 nucleotides read TGTGCCAGCTCACCACGGATAACGGGACAGAGCACAGATACGCAGTATTTT. It is translated as CASSPRITGQSTDTQYF.

This clone was found a few times. V is TRBV11-2 and J is TRBJ2-2; 8 bases agree with TRBD1. The CDR3 contains 13 residues. The germline V gene encodes CDR1 SGHAT and CDR2 FQNNGV. The V gene end was trimmed by 7 bases and the J gene end by 7 bases; junction bases not matched to a gene: 5. CDR3: CASTFRGLGELFF. The CDR3 DNA follows: TGTGCCAGCACCTTCAGGGGGCTCGGGGAGCTGTTTTTT.

This chain joins TRBV30 and TRBJ1-3; no clear D. This CDR3 spans 16 amino acids. Per the germline V gene, CDR1 is GTSNPN and CDR2 is SVGIG (reference sequence). With 2 bases removed from V and 4 bases from J, the gap between germline ends came to 18 bases. This CDR3 is CAWSTRTVYKGNTIYF. In DNA form, the CDR3 reads TGTGCCTGGAGTACCCGAACAGTCTACAAAGGAAACACCATATATTTT. Combining the CDR3 with reference TRBV30 and TRBJ1-3 gives the whole variable domain SQTIHQWPATLVQPVGSPLSLECTVEGTSNPNLYWYRQAAGRGLQLLFYSVGIGQISSEVPQNLSASRPQDRQFILSSKKLLLSDSGFYLCAWSTRTVYKGNTIYFGEGSWLTVV.

The rearrangement uses TRBV5-1 and TRBJ1-2; the match to TRBD1 covers 9 bases. V dropped 3 bases and J dropped 3; count of bases not matched to a gene: 9. Looked up from germline, CDR1 is SGHRS and CDR2 is YFSETQ. CDR3 length equals 16 residues. The CDR3 region is CASSYLQGQGDYGYTF. The CDR3 DNA reads TGCGCCAGCAGCTATCTCCAGGGACAGGGAGACTATGGCTACACCTTC.

This clone occurred once. The J gene is TRBJ2-5, the V gene TRBV7-2, with a weak D call TRBD2 (7 bases). The germline gives CDR1 SGHTA, CDR2 FQGNSA. The CDR3 consists of 16 residues. V shed 2 bases and J shed 5 bases, with 18 bases lying between them. CDR3 coding DNA: TGTGCCAGCAGCTTATACCGTGGGGGGGCTGACGAGACCCAGTACTTC. Translated, it gives CASSLYRGGADETQYF.

The CDR3 DNA is TGTGCCAGTGGCCCGGGGGGGAACTATGGCTACACCTTC. Translation gives CASGPGGNYGYTF. The chain couples TRBV19 to TRBJ1-2; perhaps TRBD1 as D (5 bases). The V gene lost 8 bases and the J gene lost 2 bases, with 12 bases spanning the gap. Germline V gene sequence: CDR1 LNHDA, CDR2 SQIVND (reference sequence). The CDR3 covers 13 residues. Full variable domain (remainder filled in from reference TRBV19 and TRBJ1-2): DGGITQSPKYLFRKEGQNVTLSCEQNLNHDAMYWYRQDPGQGLRLIYYSQIVNDFQKGDIAEGYSVSREKKESFPLTVTSAQKNPTAFYLCASGPGGNYGYTFGSGTRLTVV.

In this sample, this clone turned up once. The chain is built from TRBV4-3 and TRBJ2-7, with D perhaps TRBD1 (5 bases). This CDR3 comprises 15 residues. Germline-derived CDR1 and CDR2 are LGHNA and YSLEER. The V end lost 4 bases, the J end lost 3 bases, and 16 bases lay between the germline ends. The CDR3 sequence is CASSPRQGVGYEQYF. As DNA, the CDR3 is TGCGCCAGCAGCCCCCGACAAGGGGTGGGCTACGAGCAGTACTTC.

The chain uses TRBV27 and TRBJ1-4; D remains ambiguous. V dropped 2 bases and J dropped 8 bases, with 9 bases sitting between them. The germline gives CDR1 MNHEY, CDR2 SMNVEV (reference sequence). The CDR3 is 13 residues long. CDR3 protein: CASSLLVGEKLFF. CDR3 in DNA: TGTGCCAGCAGTTTACTGGTGGGCGAAAAACTGTTTTTT.

V and J are TRBV18 and TRBJ2-2; D gene unclear. Deletions cut 5 bases from V and 0 bases from J, with 7 bases between. In germline, CDR1 is KGHSH, CDR2 LQKENI. The CDR3 covers 14 residues. CDR3 sequence: CASSSPANTGELFF. The CDR3 region has the DNA TGTGCCAGCTCATCCCCGGCGAACACCGGGGAGCTGTTTTTT.